This TCR beta chain stems from a study of Graves' ophthalmopathy and Graves' hyperthyroidism. For the study at large: Prior to any treatment, peripheral blood was collected at the time of initial diagnosis.

Findings of the study overall: Blood also contained most of the expanded thyroid clonotypes above 0.001 frequency.

This clonotype has more than one count but fewer than ten. Its specificity is unknown. All donors with ophthalmopathy were recorded as having moderate-to-severe activity, CAS ≥3, NOSPECS ≥4 and a duration under 3 months. Deletions cut 4 bases from V and 1 base from J, with 13 bases between. The CDR3 sequence is 15 residues long. Amplification of TCR beta CDR3 regions used RNA transcripts. HTBI primers were employed in first-round RT-PCR, then a second-round multiplex PCR followed. From the multiplex PCR reads, TCRdb called clonotypes with MiXCR, one entry per CDR3 protein. The repertoire consists of more than 150,000 distinct CDR3 sequences, with 37% occurring once and the leading ten covering 5.8%.

The chain is built from TRBV12-3 or TRBV12-4 and TRBJ2-5; unclear D gene. What was sequenced was peripheral blood. This clonotype was sampled from a woman between 40 and 50 years old with Graves' ophthalmopathy. The CDR3 coding sequence is TGTGCCAGCAGTTCCCTAGGAGCGCTCCAAGAGACCCAGTACTTC. This translates into CASSSLGALQETQYF.